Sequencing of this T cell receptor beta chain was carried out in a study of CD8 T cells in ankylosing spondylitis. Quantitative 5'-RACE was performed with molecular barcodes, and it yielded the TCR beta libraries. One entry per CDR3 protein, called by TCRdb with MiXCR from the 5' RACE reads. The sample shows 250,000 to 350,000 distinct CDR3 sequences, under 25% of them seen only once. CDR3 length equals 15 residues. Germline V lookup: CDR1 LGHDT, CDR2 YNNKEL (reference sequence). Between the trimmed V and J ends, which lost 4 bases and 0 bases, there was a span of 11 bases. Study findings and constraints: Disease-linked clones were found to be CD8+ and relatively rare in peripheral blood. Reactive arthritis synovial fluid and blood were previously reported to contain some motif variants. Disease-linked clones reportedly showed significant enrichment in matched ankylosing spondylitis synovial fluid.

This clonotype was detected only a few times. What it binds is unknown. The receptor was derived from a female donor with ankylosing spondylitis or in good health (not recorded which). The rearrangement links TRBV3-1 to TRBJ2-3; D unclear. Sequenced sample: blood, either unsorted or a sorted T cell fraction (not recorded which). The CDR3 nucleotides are TGTGCCAGCAGCCTAGCAGTACCTAGCACAGATACGCAGTATTTT. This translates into CASSLAVPSTDTQYF.